These 29 T cell receptor beta chains share one sample of origin, sequenced in a study of shared clonotypes between healthy human individuals. The table came from immunoSEQ multiplex PCR; TCRdb's copy has only in-frame clones and leaves some out. Among 1.5 million to 2.5 million clones, approximately 95% were seen once, and the ten largest hold more than 0.9%. CD45RO-negative cells were positively selected for CCR7, leaving out terminally differentiated effector memory CD45RA+ cells. The material sequenced was naive CD8+ T cells sorted from blood. The receptors stem from a man aged 18 to 30 in good health.

A word on this clone: Other DNA sequences in this specimen translate into the identical CDR3. This rearrangement joins TRBV2 to TRBJ2-7; 10 bases are a match to TRBD1. The length of the CDR3 is 14 residues. CDR1 is SNHLY and CDR2 is FYNNEI in the germline V gene. J was trimmed by 0 bases and V by 4 bases; bases with no gene match: 0. The CDR3 bases are TGTGCCAGCAGTGGGACAGGGGGCTCCTACGAGCAGTACTTC. Encoded protein: CASSGTGGSYEQYF. Combining the CDR3 with reference TRBV2 and TRBJ2-7 gives the whole variable domain EPEVTQTPSHQVTQMGQEVILRCVPISNHLYFYWYRQILGQKVEFLVSFYNNEISEKSEIFDDQFSVERPDGSNFTLKIRSTKLEDSAMYFCASSGTGGSYEQYFGPGTRLTVT.

The rearrangement joins TRBV4-3 to TRBJ2-1, with 8 bases that match TRBD2. From germline, CDR1 is LGHNA and CDR2 YSLEER. The junction had 12 bases not matched to a gene; V was cut back by 0 bases and J by 8 bases. This CDR3 region has 17 residues. As DNA, the CDR3 is TGCGCCAGCAGCCAAGAAAAATGGGCTAGCGGGCTCCATGAGCAGTTCTTC. Translating gives CASSQEKWASGLHEQFF.

This chain links TRBV7-9 with TRBJ2-2; D call uncertain. V gave up 5 bases and J gave up 9 bases, with 7 bases separating them. The CDR3 covers 11 residues. CDR1 and CDR2 (germline): SEHNR, FQNEAQ (reference sequence). This CDR3 is CASSDARELFF. CDR3 bases: TGTGCCAGCAGCGATGCCCGGGAGCTGTTTTTT.

The chain's CDR3 is CSVEGLAQGTNEKLFF. CDR3 in DNA: TGCAGCGTTGAAGGTTTAGCACAGGGAACTAATGAAAAACTGTTTTTT. The J gene is TRBJ1-4, the V gene TRBV29-1; perhaps TRBD1 as D (6 bases). Germline CDR1 SQVTM, CDR2 ANQGSEA. The ends were cut back, 1 base at V and 1 base at J, with 13 bases in the middle. The CDR3 covers 16 residues.

This clone is a singleton in its sample. The rearrangement uses TRBV6-1 and TRBJ2-7, with D perhaps TRBD1 (7 bases). The V gene's germline CDR1 is MNHNS and CDR2 SASEGT. With 1 base removed from V and 0 bases from J, the gap between germline ends came to 10 bases. The CDR3 is 15 residues long. DNA of the CDR3: TGTGCCAGCAGTGAAGGCAGGGGGGCCTCCTACGAGCAGTACTTC. It codes for CASSEGRGASYEQYF.

The chain has TRBV5-6 and TRBJ1-6; D is unclear. The CDR3 runs 13 residues. Germline lookup yields CDR1 SGHDT and CDR2 YYEEEE. V lost 0 bases to trimming and J lost 5 bases, with 3 bases between them. CDR3 sequence (DNA): TGTGCCAGCAGCTTGGCCGATAATTCACCCCTCCACTTT. This encodes CASSLADNSPLHF.

The chain links TRBV13 to TRBJ2-7, with D perhaps assigned TRBD1 or TRBD2 (6 bases each). The germline gives CDR1 PRHDT, CDR2 FYEKMQ (reference sequence). V lost 1 base and J lost 6, with 13 bases in between. The CDR3 spans 14 residues. This CDR3 is CASSLEGGPAEQYF. The CDR3 bases are TGTGCCAGCAGCTTAGAGGGGGGCCCGGCCGAGCAGTACTTC.

The chain combines TRBV10-3 with TRBJ2-3; the D gene is possibly TRBD1 (5 bases). This CDR3 is built from 15 residues. The V gene lost 2 bases and the J gene lost 4 bases, with 13 bases spanning the gap. CDR1 and CDR2 from the germline V gene are ENHRY and SYGVKD. The CDR3 bases are TGTGCCATCAGTGAGACAGGTTTGGTTCCAGATACGCAGTATTTT. It specifies CAISETGLVPDTQYF.

The chain is built from TRBV5-1 and TRBJ2-3; D gene unclear. Germline V gives CDR1 SGHRS, CDR2 YFSETQ. V was clipped by 4 bases and J by 5 bases, with 11 bases between them. The CDR3 is 13 residues long. CDR3 DNA: TGCGCCAGCAGCGCTGGGGTTGGAGATACGCAGTATTTT. The encoded protein is CASSAGVGDTQYF.

As regards this clone: At one of its ends the junction is not consistent with the germline gene, which may arise from a read error. The V and J genes are TRBV7-7 and TRBJ2-1; TRBD1 matches at 8 bases. The CDR3 sequence is 17 residues long. Germline V gene lookup returns CDR1 SSHAT and CDR2 FNYEAQ (reference sequence). The CDR3 spells CASSLGPLAGGMNEQFF. The CDR3 region has the DNA TGTGCTAGCAGCTTGGGTCCCTTGGCAGGGGGCATGAATGAGCAGTTCTTC.

The rearrangement uses TRBV19 and TRBJ1-5, with D tentatively TRBD1 (5 bases). CDR3 length: 14 amino acids. Germline V gene lookup returns CDR1 LNHDA and CDR2 SQIVND (reference sequence). V lost 5 bases and J 3 bases, leaving 11 bases between the germline ends. As DNA, the CDR3 is TGTGCCAGTAGTGTACGGGACCACAATCAGCCCCAGCATTTT. Translated: CASSVRDHNQPQHF.

The chain links TRBV2 to TRBJ1-1, with D perhaps matching TRBD1 (5 bases). V was pared by 11 bases and J by 11 bases, with 15 bases between. The CDR3 has 10 residues. Germline CDR1 is SNHLY and CDR2 is FYNNEI. The CDR3 DNA reads as TGTGCCTCAACCACAAGGGACGCTTTCTTT. It is translated as CASTTRDAFF.

The gene calls are TRBV5-6 and TRBJ2-3; unclear D gene. The CDR3 is made up of 15 amino acids. V dropped 4 bases and J dropped 0 bases, with 12 bases sitting between them. Germline loops: CDR1 SGHDT, CDR2 YYEEEE. CDR3 bases: TGTGCCAGCAGCCTGTGGGCAGAAAGCACAGATACGCAGTATTTT. This codes for CASSLWAESTDTQYF.

The chain uses TRBV6-6 and TRBJ1-1; a possible D gene is TRBD1 (6 bases). The CDR3 is 15 amino acids. Trimming left V 0 bases short and J 3 bases short, with 11 bases between. Germline V CDR1 and CDR2: MNHNY, SVGAGI (reference sequence). The CDR3 is CASSYSRAGDTEAFF. CDR3 coding DNA: TGTGCCAGCAGTTACTCGAGGGCAGGGGACACTGAAGCTTTCTTT.

The chain uses TRBV27 and TRBJ2-1; the D is unclear. This CDR3 comprises 16 residues. V was cut by 3 bases and J by 10 bases, with 22 bases left in between. The germline V gene encodes CDR1 MNHEY and CDR2 SMNVEV (reference sequence). CDR3 DNA: TGTGCCAGCAGTTTTTCCCCCCCCCGCCTCCTCCGAGAGCAGTTCTTC. Protein product: CASSFSPPRLLREQFF.

The chain has TRBV10-2 and TRBJ2-6; TRBD2 matches at 9 bases. Trimming cost V 3 bases and J 0 bases; bases outside gene matches: 6. This CDR3 contains 18 residues. Germline V CDR1 and CDR2: WSHSY, SAAADI. The CDR3 nucleotides read TGCGCCAGCAGTGAACGGACTAGCGACATCTCTGGGGCCAACGTCCTGACTTTC. Translating it yields CASSERTSDISGANVLTF.

In this sample, this clone turned up once. The chain's CDR3 is CASSVKLGMRTCSTDTQYF. CDR3 coding DNA: TGTGCCAGCAGCGTAAAGTTAGGCATGAGGACTTGCAGCACAGATACGCAGTATTTT. V is TRBV21-1 and J is TRBJ2-3; TRBD2, the table's D call, lacks a check against the DNA. TRBV21-1 is listed as a pseudogene. The CDR3 is 19 residues long.

The chain recombines TRBV7-2 with TRBJ2-1; 8 positions match TRBD1. The germline CDR1 and CDR2 sequences are SGHTA and FQGNSA. The CDR3 is 16 amino acids. V lost 5 bases and J lost 1; bases outside the gene matches: 7. The DNA for the CDR3 is TGTGCCAGCAGCCCTCCAGGGGGCGAGTCCTACAATGAGCAGTTCTTC. It specifies CASSPPGGESYNEQFF.

The chain couples TRBV27 to TRBJ1-1; a weak D match, TRBD1 (6 bases). The CDR3 spans 14 residues. Per germline, CDR1 MNHEY and CDR2 SMNVEV (reference sequence). The V gene lost 6 bases and the J gene lost 4 bases, with 15 bases spanning the gap. CDR3 residues: CASSGTFSSTEAFF. The CDR3 DNA follows: TGTGCCAGCAGCGGGACATTTTCGTCCACTGAAGCTTTCTTT.

The chain carries TRBV6-5 and TRBJ1-1; 8 bases are shared with TRBD1. The ends lost 4 bases at V and 11 bases at J; junction bases unmatched: 3. The CDR3 is made up of 11 amino acids. CDR1 is MNHEY and CDR2 is SVGAGI in the germline V gene. The CDR3 region has the DNA TGTGCCAGCAGTTTGACAGGGGACGCTTTCTTT. Amino acids: CASSLTGDAFF.

The chain has TRBV7-6 and TRBJ2-5; tentatively, D is TRBD1 or TRBD2 (5 bases each). CDR1 and CDR2 (germline): SGHVS, FNYEAQ. V lost 3 bases to trimming and J lost 5 bases, with 13 bases between them. The CDR3 spans 14 residues. CDR3 nucleotide sequence: TGTGCCAGCAGCTTCGGGACGGTGGAGGAGACCCAGTACTTC. This codes for CASSFGTVEETQYF.

The gene calls are TRBV7-9 and TRBJ2-3, with 7 nucleotides matching TRBD2. This CDR3 spans 14 amino acids. Losses at the gene ends were 5 bases for V and 6 bases for J; bases not matched to a gene: 8. Germline V gene lookup returns CDR1 SEHNR and CDR2 FQNEAQ (reference sequence). CDR3 protein: CASSPAGPGDTQYF. CDR3 coding DNA: TGTGCCAGCAGCCCAGCGGGACCCGGGGATACGCAGTATTTT.

V is TRBV4-1 and J is TRBJ2-5; D may be TRBD1 (6 bases). This CDR3 is built from 15 residues. Germline values: CDR1 MGHRA, CDR2 YSYEKL. Trimming left V 3 bases short and J 4 bases short, with 15 bases between. Here the CDR3 DNA reads TGCGCCAGCAGCCAGTTAGGGGGAGAGGTAGAGACCCAGTACTTC. Translating gives CASSQLGGEVETQYF.

The chain combines TRBV5-6 with TRBJ1-5, with 11 bases aligning to TRBD1. After removal of 4 bases from V and 3 bases from J, the junction contained 3 bases not matched to a gene. Germline CDR1 and CDR2: SGHDT and YYEEEE. The CDR3 is made up of 15 amino acids. This CDR3 reads CASSRTGGFNQPQHF. CDR3 DNA sequence: TGTGCCAGCAGCCGGACAGGGGGCTTCAATCAGCCCCAGCATTTT.

J is TRBJ1-2 and V is TRBV6-5; tentatively, D is TRBD1 (5 bases). The CDR3 has 16 amino acids. CDR1 MNHEY and CDR2 SVGAGI come from the germline V gene. Deletions cut 4 bases from V and 2 bases from J, with 17 bases between. The CDR3 DNA reads TGTGCCAGCAGTTCGGCGTGGGACGGCGCAAACTATGGCTACACCTTC. As protein: CASSSAWDGANYGYTF.

The CDR3 nucleotides read TGTGCCAGCAGTAGTTGGGACCCCAGAGGGGAGCTGTTTTTT. Translating gives CASSSWDPRGELFF. The chain has TRBV25-1 and TRBJ2-2; D may correspond to TRBD1 or TRBD2 (5 bases each). This CDR3 has 14 residues. Trimming took 5 bases from V and 8 from J, leaving 15 bases between them. Germline CDR1 MGHDK, CDR2 SYGVNS.

The chain uses TRBV7-9 and TRBJ2-5; perhaps TRBD2 as D (6 bases). Deletions cut 8 bases from V and 2 bases from J, with 15 bases between. Germline V CDR1 and CDR2: SEHNR, FQNEAQ (reference sequence). The CDR3 consists of 14 residues. The CDR3 DNA reads as TGTGCCAGCGAACTAGCTACCTCGCAAGAGACCCAGTACTTC. It is translated as CASELATSQETQYF.

This chain joins TRBV5-1 and TRBJ2-5; D gene uncertain. The V end lost 0 bases, the J end lost 3 bases, and 9 bases lay between the germline ends. Germline V CDR1 and CDR2: SGHRS, YFSETQ. The CDR3 contains 14 residues. The CDR3 spells CASSLDPVEETQYF. The DNA of the CDR3 is TGCGCCAGCAGCTTGGACCCAGTGGAAGAGACCCAGTACTTC.

The chain is built from TRBV4-3 and TRBJ2-1; D ambiguous. Germline CDR1 reads LGHNA; CDR2 reads YSLEER. CDR3 length: 17 amino acids. Trimming removed 3 bases at V and 0 bases at J, with 15 bases between. The CDR3 loop is CASSHDPRTDSYNEQFF. In DNA, the CDR3 is TGCGCCAGCAGCCATGACCCCCGGACGGACTCCTACAATGAGCAGTTCTTC.